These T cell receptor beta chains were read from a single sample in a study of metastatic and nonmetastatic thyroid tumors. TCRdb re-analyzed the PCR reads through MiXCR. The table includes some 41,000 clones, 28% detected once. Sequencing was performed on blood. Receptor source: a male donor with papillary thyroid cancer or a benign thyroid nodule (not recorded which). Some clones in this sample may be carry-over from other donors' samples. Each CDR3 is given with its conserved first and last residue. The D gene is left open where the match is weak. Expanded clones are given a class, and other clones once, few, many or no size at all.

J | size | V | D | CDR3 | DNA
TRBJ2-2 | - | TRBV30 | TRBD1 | CAWSSGQADSGELFF | TGTGCCTGGAGTTCCGGACAGGCGGATTCCGGGGAGCTGTTTTTT
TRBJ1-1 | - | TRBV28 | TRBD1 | CASSRGTGGLRTEAFF | TGTGCCAGCAGTCGCGGGACAGGGGGCCTTAGGACTGAAGCTTTCTTT
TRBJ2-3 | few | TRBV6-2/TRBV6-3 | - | CASSYRPGSRADTQYF | TGTGCCAGCAGTTATCGCCCCGGGAGCCGGGCAGATACGCAGTATTTT
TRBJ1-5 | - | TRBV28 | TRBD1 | CASSGPGQVHNPPQHF | TGTGCAAGCAGTGGCCCGGGACAGGTACACAATCCGCCCCAGCATTTT
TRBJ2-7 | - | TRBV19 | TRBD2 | CASSPTSGAYEQYF | TGTGCCAGTAGCCCGACTAGCGGTGCCTACGAGCAGTACTTC
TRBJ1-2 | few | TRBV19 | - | CASTSDRTVRGYTF | TGTGCCAGTACCTCGGACCGGACGGTCAGGGGCTACACCTTC
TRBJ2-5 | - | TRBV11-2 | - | CASRPRSRQENQYF | TGTGCCAGCAGACCCCGCTCCCGGCAAGAGAACCAGTACTTC
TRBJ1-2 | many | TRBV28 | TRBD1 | CAITGEGYGYTF | TGTGCCATCACAGGGGAGGGCTATGGCTACACCTTC
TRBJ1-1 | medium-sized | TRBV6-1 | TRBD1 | CASSRTGEGTEAFF | TGTGCCAGCAGCCGGACAGGGGAAGGGACTGAAGCTTTCTTT
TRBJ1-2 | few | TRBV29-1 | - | CSVATGSSYTF | TGCAGCGTTGCCACAGGGTCAAGCTACACCTTC
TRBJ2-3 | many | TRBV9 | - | CASNPTDFTDTQYF | TGTGCCAGCAACCCGACAGACTTCACAGATACGCAGTATTTT
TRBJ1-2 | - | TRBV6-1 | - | CASSVTGTLNYGYTF | TGTGCCAGCAGTGTAACCGGGACACTTAACTATGGCTACACCTTC
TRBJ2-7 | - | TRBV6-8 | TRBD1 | CASRPYKTGVLLRPENGQYF | TGTGCCAGCAGACCCTATAAGACAGGGGTCCTCCTCAGGCCAGAGAACGGGCAGTACTTC
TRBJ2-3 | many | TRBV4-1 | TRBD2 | CASSFGLAGFTDTQYF | TGCGCCAGCAGCTTTGGACTAGCGGGATTCACAGATACGCAGTATTTT
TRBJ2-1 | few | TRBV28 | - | CASSYQGYCGEQIF | TGTGCCAGCAGTTATCAGGGCTATTGCGGTGAGCAGATCTTC
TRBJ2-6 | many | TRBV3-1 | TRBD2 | CASSQALAGHRRGANVLTF | TGTGCCAGCAGCCAAGCCCTAGCGGGCCACAGGAGGGGGGCCAACGTCCTGACTTTC
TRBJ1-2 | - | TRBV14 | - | CARLTLWGFDYGYTF | TGTGCCAGATTGACCCTTTGGGGCTTTGACTATGGCTACACCTTC
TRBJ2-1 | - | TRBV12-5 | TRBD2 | CASGYGLVSSDEQFF | TGTGCTAGTGGCTACGGACTAGTTTCGTCGGATGAGCAGTTCTTC
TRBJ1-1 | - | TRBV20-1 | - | CSARDYSGALPSLEAFF | TGCAGTGCTAGAGATTATTCTGGCGCCCTCCCTTCCCTTGAAGCTTTCTTT
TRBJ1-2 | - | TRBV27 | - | CASSFGQTPYGYTF | TGTGCCAGCAGTTTCGGACAGACTCCCTATGGCTACACCTTC
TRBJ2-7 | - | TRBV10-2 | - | CAGSEYGSISYEQYF | TGCGCCGGCAGTGAGTACGGTTCAATCTCCTACGAGCAGTACTTC
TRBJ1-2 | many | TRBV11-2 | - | CASSLDSSFYGYTF | TGTGCCAGCAGCTTAGATTCCAGCTTCTATGGCTACACCTTC
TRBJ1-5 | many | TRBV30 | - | CAWSLALGRQPQHF | TGTGCCTGGAGCTTGGCTTTGGGACGACAGCCCCAGCATTTT
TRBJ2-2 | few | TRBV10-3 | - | CAMGTTNTGKLFF | TGTGCCATGGGTACCACGAACACCGGTAAGCTGTTTTTT
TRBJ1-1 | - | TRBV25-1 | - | CARSFRDVLFF | TGTGCCAGAAGTTTTCGGGACGTACTTTTCTTT
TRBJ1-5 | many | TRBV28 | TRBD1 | CASSDRVQPQHF | TGTGCCAGCAGCGACAGGGTTCAGCCCCAGCATTTT
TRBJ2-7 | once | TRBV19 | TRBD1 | CASSIGDRVSTYEQYF | TGTGCCAGTAGTATAGGGGACAGGGTTTCGACGTACGAGCAGTACTTC
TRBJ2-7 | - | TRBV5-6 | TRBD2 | CASSKVQPGLATYEQYF | TGTGCCAGCAGCAAGGTCCAACCGGGACTAGCGACCTACGAGCAGTACTTC
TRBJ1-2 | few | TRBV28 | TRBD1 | CASRDRIGTGKFGGYTF | TGTGCCAGCAGAGATAGAATCGGGACAGGGAAGTTCGGGGGCTACACCTTC
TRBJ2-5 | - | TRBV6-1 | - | CASWIQDTQYF | TGTGCCAGCTGGATCCAAGATACCCAGTACTTC
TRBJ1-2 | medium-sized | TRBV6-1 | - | CASRQGSYGYTF | TGTGCCAGCAGGCAGGGGTCCTATGGCTACACCTTC
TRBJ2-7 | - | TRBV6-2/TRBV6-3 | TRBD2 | CARTHRTSGGNAQYF | TGTGCCAGAACCCACCGGACTAGCGGGGGAAACGCGCAGTACTTC
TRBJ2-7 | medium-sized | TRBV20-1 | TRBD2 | CSARDIEREGAYEQYF | TGCAGTGCTAGAGATATAGAGCGGGAGGGGGCCTACGAGCAGTACTTC
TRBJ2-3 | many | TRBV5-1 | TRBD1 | CASSLGQGGTDTQYF | TGCGCCAGCAGCCTGGGACAGGGGGGGACAGATACGCAGTATTTT
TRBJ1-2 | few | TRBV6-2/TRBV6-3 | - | CASSYQSSGVTGGYTF | TGTGCCAGCAGTTACCAGTCCTCGGGGGTTACGGGTGGCTACACCTTC
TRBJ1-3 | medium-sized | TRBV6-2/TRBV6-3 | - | CASSYHGTAQRSFLGTIYF | TGTGCCAGCAGTTACCACGGGACGGCCCAGCGGTCCTTTTTGGGCACCATATATTTT
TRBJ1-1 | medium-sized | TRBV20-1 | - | CSARDWLSTEAFF | TGCAGTGCTAGAGATTGGCTTAGCACTGAAGCTTTCTTT
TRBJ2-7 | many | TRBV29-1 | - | CSVAAGSAYEQYF | TGCAGCGTTGCAGCCGGGTCCGCCTACGAGCAGTACTTC
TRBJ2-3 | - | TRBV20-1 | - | CSARDLRRQTDTQYF | TGCAGTGCTAGAGATCTAAGAAGACAGACAGATACGCAGTATTTT
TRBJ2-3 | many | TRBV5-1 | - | CASSLGNTGSTDTQYF | TGCGCCAGCAGCTTGGGCAACACAGGGAGCACAGATACGCAGTATTTT
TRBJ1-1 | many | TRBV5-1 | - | CASRGRGPEAFF | TGCGCCAGCAGAGGGAGGGGCCCTGAAGCTTTCTTT
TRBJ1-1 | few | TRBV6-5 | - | CASSYSSAVSFF | TGTGCCAGCAGTTACTCGAGTGCTGTGTCTTTCTTT
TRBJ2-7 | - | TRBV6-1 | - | CASSGIVVDSSPYEQYF | TGTGCCAGCAGTGGGATCGTTGTGGACAGTAGTCCCTACGAGCAGTACTTC
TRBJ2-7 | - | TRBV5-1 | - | CASRKYNDEQYF | TGCGCCAGCAGGAAATACAACGACGAGCAGTACTTC
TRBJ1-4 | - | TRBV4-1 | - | CASSPAPGTGWKLIF | TGCGCCAGCAGCCCAGCCCCCGGGACCGGCTGGAAACTGATTTTT
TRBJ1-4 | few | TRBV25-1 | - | CASGESGHEKLFF | TGTGCCAGCGGGGAATCCGGGCATGAAAAACTGTTTTTT
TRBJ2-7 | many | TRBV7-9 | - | CASSRRTLPGDHEQYF | TGTGCCAGCAGCCGGAGAACCTTGCCGGGAGACCACGAGCAGTACTTC
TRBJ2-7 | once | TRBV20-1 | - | CSARDPVQTYEQYF | TGCAGTGCTAGAGATCCGGTACAGACCTACGAGCAGTACTTC
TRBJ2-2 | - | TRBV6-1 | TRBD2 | CASRSSGNTWELFF | TGTGCCAGCAGGTCTAGCGGGAACACCTGGGAGCTGTTTTTT
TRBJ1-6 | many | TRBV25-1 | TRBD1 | CASSETGWSPLHF | TGTGCCAGCAGTGAGACAGGGTGGTCACCCCTCCACTTT
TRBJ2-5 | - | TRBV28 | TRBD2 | CASREPGLAGGLETQYF | TGTGCCAGCAGGGAACCGGGACTAGCGGGGGGGTTGGAGACCCAGTACTTC
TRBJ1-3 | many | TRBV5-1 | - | CASSVTGLSSGNTIYF | TGCGCCAGCAGCGTTACCGGCCTAAGCTCTGGAAACACCATATATTTT
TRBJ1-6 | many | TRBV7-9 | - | CASSLLQDNSPLHF | TGTGCCAGCAGCTTACTTCAGGATAATTCGCCCCTCCACTTT
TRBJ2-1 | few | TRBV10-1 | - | CAIIESGRGSYNEQLF | TGCGCCATCATTGAGTCCGGAAGGGGCTCCTACAATGAGCAGCTCTTC
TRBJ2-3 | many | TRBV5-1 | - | CASTQEADTQYF | TGCGCCAGCACCCAGGAGGCAGATACGCAGTATTTT